These 21 T cell receptor beta chains were sequenced from one sample in a study of vaccination effects on CD4 cells after COVID-19. Culture proceeded for roughly ten days, and CD4+ T cells were then isolated. Each participant was given two doses of one vaccine (BNT162b2 or mRNA-1273). For these receptors, no antigen is known. The repertoire was sequenced with immunoSEQ multiplex PCR; TCRdb's copy has only in-frame clones and lacks some. The sample carries fewer than 60,000 clones, approximately 81% recorded once. The sequencing used CD4+ T cells from PBMCs cultured without peptide, collected after COVID-19 vaccination. The receptors shown here come from a human donor who received a COVID-19 vaccine.

The J gene is TRBJ1-4, the V gene TRBV19; unclear D gene. V was cut by 5 bases and J by 3 bases, with 13 bases left in between. Germline assignment: CDR1 LNHDA and CDR2 SQIVND (reference sequence). The length of the CDR3 is 15 residues. CDR3 residues: CASSLIYFPNEKLFF. The CDR3 DNA reads as TGTGCCAGTAGTTTAATCTACTTTCCTAATGAAAAACTGTTTTTT.

The gene calls are TRBV15 and TRBJ1-5, with TRBD1 identical over 8 bases. Looked up from germline, CDR1 is LNHNV and CDR2 is YYDKDF (reference sequence). This CDR3 comprises 15 residues. Trimming at V came to 5 bases and at J to 0 bases, leaving 3 bases not matched to a gene. CDR3 DNA sequence: TGTGCCACCAGCCGAGGACAGGGTAGCAATCAGCCCCAGCATTTT. The encoded protein is CATSRGQGSNQPQHF.

The chain has TRBV10-3 and TRBJ2-7; perhaps TRBD1 as D (6 bases). Per germline, CDR1 ENHRY and CDR2 SYGVKD. The CDR3 is 14 residues long. Trimming cost V 3 bases and J 4 bases, with 13 bases left between them. CDR3 region: CAISEDPRGYEQYF. CDR3 DNA: TGTGCCATCAGTGAAGATCCTAGGGGGTACGAGCAGTACTTC.

The chain links TRBV5-6 to TRBJ1-1, with D possibly matching TRBD1 (6 bases). The CDR3 spans 13 residues. Per germline, CDR1 SGHDT and CDR2 YYEEEE. The V end lost 4 bases, the J end lost 5 bases, and 12 bases lay between the germline ends. The CDR3 region is CASSLGHRTEAFF. The CDR3 region has the DNA TGTGCCAGCAGCCTGGGACACAGGACTGAAGCTTTCTTT.

In this sample, this clone turned up once. The rearrangement links TRBV10-3 to TRBJ2-6; no definite D call. The V end was cut by 6 bases, the J end by 2 bases, with 11 bases between. This CDR3 is 15 amino acids long. CDR1 and CDR2 from the germline V gene are ENHRY and SYGVKD. The chain's CDR3 is CAISPPRAGANVLTF. CDR3 DNA sequence: TGTGCCATCAGCCCCCCTAGGGCTGGGGCCAACGTCCTGACTTTC.

This chain joins TRBV19 and TRBJ1-5, with no clear D. Trimming took off 8 bases at V and 0 bases at J, with 20 bases between the two ends. This CDR3 region has 17 residues. CDR1 and CDR2 from the germline V gene are LNHDA and SQIVND (reference sequence). CDR3 in DNA: TGTGCCAGTTCTTCGCGGACCCATGGACTTAGCAATCAGCCCCAGCATTTT. Its protein is CASSSRTHGLSNQPQHF.

The chain is built from TRBV5-1 and TRBJ2-2; D is perhaps TRBD2 (6 bases). Trimming took 3 bases from V and 2 from J, leaving 14 bases between them. The germline CDR1 and CDR2 sequences are SGHRS and YFSETQ. The CDR3 extends over 16 amino acids. This CDR3 reads CASSSGGLPNTGELFF. In DNA, the CDR3 is TGCGCCAGCAGCTCAGGTGGACTACCAAACACCGGGGAGCTGTTTTTT.

The chain uses TRBV6-2 or TRBV6-3 and TRBJ1-5; D is uncertain. CDR1 is MNHEY, CDR2 SVGEGT, per germline. V was shortened by 4 bases and J by 5 bases, with 12 bases between the two germline ends. CDR3 length: 14 residues. The CDR3 protein is CASSSRAGYQPQHF. In DNA form, the CDR3 reads TGTGCCAGCAGTTCTAGGGCAGGTTATCAGCCCCAGCATTTT.

The chain joins TRBV27 to TRBJ2-2; 8 nucleotides match TRBD2. CDR1 is MNHEY and CDR2 is SMNVEV in the germline V gene (reference sequence). Unmatched junction bases numbered 7, after V lost 7 bases and J lost 3 bases. The CDR3 spans 15 residues. This chain's CDR3 is CASTRSGVYTGELFF. The CDR3 bases are TGTGCCAGCACACGTAGCGGGGTTTACACCGGGGAGCTGTTTTTT.

The rearrangement uses TRBV30 and TRBJ2-3; TRBD1 or TRBD2 may be the D gene (6 bases each). Trimming removed 0 bases at V and 0 bases at J, with 7 bases between. The CDR3 has 14 residues. The germline V gene encodes CDR1 GTSNPN and CDR2 SVGIG (reference sequence). The CDR3 sequence: CAWSVGGSTDTQYF. DNA for the CDR3: TGTGCCTGGAGTGTAGGGGGGAGCACAGATACGCAGTATTTT. Combining the CDR3 with reference TRBV30 and TRBJ2-3 gives the whole variable domain SQTIHQWPATLVQPVGSPLSLECTVEGTSNPNLYWYRQAAGRGLQLLFYSVGIGQISSEVPQNLSASRPQDRQFILSSKKLLLSDSGFYLCAWSVGGSTDTQYFGPGTRLTVL.

V is TRBV5-5 and J is TRBJ1-4, with D unresolved. Trimming removed 5 bases at V and 0 bases at J, with 11 bases between. Germline CDR1 SGHKS, CDR2 YYEKEE (reference sequence). The CDR3 length is 15 residues. The chain's CDR3 is CASSLQSTTNEKLFF. The DNA for the CDR3 is TGTGCCAGCAGTTTGCAGTCAACAACTAATGAAAAACTGTTTTTT.

V gene TRBV5-1 combines with J gene TRBJ1-1, with D maybe TRBD1 (5 bases). Germline loops: CDR1 SGHRS, CDR2 YFSETQ. This CDR3 region has 14 residues. With 3 bases removed from V and 1 base from J, the gap between germline ends came to 10 bases. Written as DNA, the CDR3 is TGCGCCAGCAGCTCCGGGACGGCGAACACTGAAGCTTTCTTT. Its protein is CASSSGTANTEAFF.

Only a few counts were recorded for this clone. This sequence joins TRBV7-9 and TRBJ1-1, with TRBD1 matching over 9 bases. V shed 3 bases, J shed 5 bases, and the junction held 7 bases outside the gene matches. This CDR3 has 15 residues. The germline CDR1 and CDR2 sequences are SEHNR and FQNEAQ (reference sequence). The CDR3 here is CASSFPGQGRTEAFF. The CDR3 region has the DNA TGTGCCAGCAGCTTCCCGGGACAGGGAAGAACTGAAGCTTTCTTT.

The chain links TRBV4-3 to TRBJ2-7; 7 nucleotides agree with TRBD2. The V gene end was trimmed by 2 bases and the J gene end by 0 bases; junction bases not matched to a gene: 4. The V gene's germline CDR1 is LGHNA and CDR2 YSLEER. The CDR3 length is 15 residues. The CDR3 here is CASSQFGLGSYEQYF. In DNA form, the CDR3 reads TGCGCCAGCAGCCAATTTGGACTAGGCTCCTACGAGCAGTACTTC.

J is TRBJ1-2 and V is TRBV29-1; TRBD1 is a possible D gene (5 bases). The V end was cut by 7 bases, the J end by 8 bases, with 14 bases between. Germline CDR1 reads SQVTM; CDR2 reads ANQGSEA. The CDR3 has 11 residues. CDR3 protein: CSAKRGEGYTF. For the CDR3, the DNA is TGCAGCGCTAAGCGGGGCGAAGGCTACACCTTC.

The CDR3 loop reads CASSQGRAGQETQYF. CDR3 DNA: TGTGCCAGCAGCCAGGGGCGGGCGGGCCAAGAGACCCAGTACTTC. The rearrangement links TRBV4-2 to TRBJ2-5; either TRBD1 or TRBD2 may fit D (5 bases each). This CDR3 region has 15 residues. Germline V CDR1 and CDR2: LGHNA, YNFKEQ. Deletions cut 3 bases from V and 1 base from J, with 12 bases between.

The chain couples TRBV4-1 to TRBJ2-7; the match to TRBD1 covers 9 bases. In germline, CDR1 is MGHRA, CDR2 YSYEKL. V trimming: 3 bases; J trimming: 2 bases; junction bases outside the gene matches: 5. The CDR3 consists of 15 residues. The CDR3 nucleotides are TGCGCCAGCAGCCAGTACGGGACAGGGACCTACGAGCAGTACTTC. Protein sequence: CASSQYGTGTYEQYF.

The chain links TRBV6-5 to TRBJ2-7; D perhaps matches TRBD2 (6 bases). Trimming removed 6 bases at V and 2 bases at J, with 14 bases between. The CDR3 is 14 residues long. Germline V gives CDR1 MNHEY, CDR2 SVGAGI. CDR3 in DNA: TGTGCCAGCAGGAGAGTAGCGGTGGCCTACGAGCAGTACTTC. Translation: CASRRVAVAYEQYF.

The rearrangement uses TRBV7-9 and TRBJ1-1; D perhaps matches TRBD1 (6 bases). The CDR3 is made up of 15 amino acids. The V and J ends lost 7 bases and 5 bases respectively, with 20 bases between them. The V gene's germline CDR1 is SEHNR and CDR2 FQNEAQ (reference sequence). The DNA of the CDR3 is TGTGCCAGCACCAGAATAGGGGGGGAAGGAACTGAAGCTTTCTTT. Encoded protein: CASTRIGGEGTEAFF.

The chain couples TRBV2 to TRBJ2-1, with D maybe TRBD2 (5 bases). The CDR3 is 14 residues long. Trimming shortened V by 2 bases and J by 8 bases, and 13 bases separated the two germline ends. Germline V CDR1 and CDR2: SNHLY, FYNNEI. CDR3 DNA: TGTGCCAGCAGTGAAACGAGGGCCTGGGATGAGCAGTTCTTC. Residues: CASSETRAWDEQFF.

V gene TRBV6-2 or TRBV6-3 combines with J gene TRBJ2-3; D is ambiguous. From germline, CDR1 is MNHEY and CDR2 SVGEGT. The CDR3 totals 13 residues. Trimming stripped 2 bases from V and 5 bases from J, with 8 bases between. The CDR3 sequence: CASSYGQRDTQYF. The CDR3 DNA is TGTGCCAGCAGTTACGGTCAGCGAGATACGCAGTATTTT.